What follows are 15 T cell receptor beta chains derived from one specimen sequenced in a study of T cell responses to AZD1222 COVID-19 vaccine. The table came from immunoSEQ multiplex PCR; TCRdb's copy has only in-frame clones and leaves some out. The sample yields roughly 150,000 clones, 90% to 95% seen once. Material: peripheral blood, obtained on day 0 of AZD1222 vaccination. The source of these receptors is an adult in good health.

V usage is TRBV5-4 and J usage is TRBJ2-7; D is undetermined. Germline values: CDR1 SGHNT, CDR2 YYREEE (reference sequence). The CDR3 has 13 residues. V was shortened by 4 bases and J by 1 base, with 9 bases between the two germline ends. The CDR3 DNA reads as TGTGCCAGCAGCCAATGGTTATCCTACGAGCAGTACTTC. Translated: CASSQWLSYEQYF.

The CDR3 loop is CASSPAGPYEQYF. In nucleotides, the CDR3 is TGTGCCAGCTCACCCGCCGGGCCTTACGAGCAGTACTTC. This chain joins TRBV18 and TRBJ2-7; D gene uncertain. From germline, CDR1 is KGHSH and CDR2 LQKENI. This CDR3 is 13 amino acids long. V dropped 3 bases and J dropped 4 bases, with 10 bases sitting between them.

The gene calls are TRBV10-3 and TRBJ2-7; a weak D match, TRBD2 (6 bases). CDR1 is ENHRY and CDR2 is SYGVKD in the germline V gene. Trimming cost V 0 bases and J 5 bases, with 14 bases left between them. This CDR3 comprises 15 residues. The CDR3, as DNA: TGTGCCATCAGTGAGTCCGTGGCGGGAACTGACGAGCAGTACTTC. Protein sequence: CAISESVAGTDEQYF.

The V gene is TRBV19, the J gene TRBJ2-2; 7 bases fit TRBD1. V dropped 3 bases and J dropped 4; count of bases not matched to a gene: 5. Germline CDR1 reads LNHDA; CDR2 reads SQIVND (reference sequence). The CDR3 covers 15 residues. For the CDR3, the DNA is TGTGCCAGTAGTATCCGGGACAGAACCACCGGGGAGCTGTTTTTT. Its protein product is CASSIRDRTTGELFF. The full variable domain, with the rest looked up from reference TRBV19 and TRBJ2-2, is DGGITQSPKYLFRKEGQNVTLSCEQNLNHDAMYWYRQDPGQGLRLIYYSQIVNDFQKGDIAEGYSVSREKKESFPLTVTSAQKNPTAFYLCASSIRDRTTGELFFGEGSRLTVL.

This rearrangement joins TRBV7-9 to TRBJ1-4; 7 bases map to TRBD1. V was pared by 5 bases and J by 9 bases, with 12 bases of the junction left unmatched. The CDR3 covers 15 residues. Germline CDR1 and CDR2: SEHNR and FQNEAQ (reference sequence). This CDR3 is CASSPKITGEQKLFF. The CDR3 DNA follows: TGTGCCAGCAGCCCTAAAATCACAGGGGAGCAAAAACTGTTTTTT.

The CDR3: CSARRRNEQFF. CDR3 in DNA: TGCAGTGCTAGACGGCGGAATGAGCAGTTCTTC. This chain connects TRBV20-1 to TRBJ2-1; no clear D. The CDR3 spans 11 residues. V was shortened by 2 bases and J by 7 bases, with 6 bases between the two germline ends. Germline loops: CDR1 DFQATT, CDR2 SNEGSKA (reference sequence).

The V gene is TRBV6-5, the J gene TRBJ1-1; D gene unclear. V was pared by 5 bases and J by 1 base, with 5 bases between. Germline V lookup: CDR1 MNHEY, CDR2 SVGAGI. The CDR3 sequence is 12 residues long. The CDR3 bases are TGTGCCAGCAGTCAGAGGAACACTGAAGCTTTCTTT. The encoded protein is CASSQRNTEAFF.

The chain has TRBV19 and TRBJ1-3; TRBD1 agrees at 12 bases. CDR1 is LNHDA and CDR2 is SQIVND in the germline V gene (reference sequence). There are 16 residues in the CDR3. With V trimmed by 5 bases and J by 4 bases, 6 bases remained unmatched. CDR3 in amino acids: CASSAPGQGAGNTIYF. The CDR3 nucleotides read TGTGCCAGTAGTGCCCCGGGACAGGGGGCAGGAAACACCATATATTTT.

The V and J genes are TRBV28 and TRBJ2-7; D might be TRBD1 (5 bases). This CDR3 has 16 residues. The germline CDR1 and CDR2 sequences are MDHEN and SYDVKM. V was shortened by 5 bases and J by 0 bases, with 17 bases between the two germline ends. CDR3: CASSPQDIRSSYEQYF. As DNA, the CDR3 is TGTGCCAGCAGTCCTCAGGACATTAGGAGCTCCTACGAGCAGTACTTC.

The rearrangement uses TRBV5-1 and TRBJ1-5, with D perhaps TRBD1 (5 bases). CDR1 and CDR2 (germline): SGHRS, YFSETQ. Trimming stripped 4 bases from V and 5 bases from J, with 10 bases between. The CDR3 runs to 13 residues. This CDR3 reads CASSQGTDQPQHF. CDR3 coding DNA: TGCGCCAGCAGCCAGGGAACAGATCAGCCCCAGCATTTT.

The gene calls are TRBV2 and TRBJ1-5, with D possibly being TRBD1 (5 bases). The ends were cut back, 4 bases at V and 5 bases at J, with 6 bases in the middle. The CDR3 contains 12 residues. CDR1 is SNHLY and CDR2 is FYNNEI in the germline V gene. The CDR3 DNA reads as TGTGCCAGCAGTGGGGGCGATCAGCCCCAGCATTTT. Translation gives CASSGGDQPQHF.

V and J are TRBV7-9 and TRBJ2-7; possible D gene TRBD1, 6 bases. Looked up from germline, CDR1 is SEHNR and CDR2 is FQNEAQ (reference sequence). V lost 4 bases and J 3 bases, leaving 16 bases between the germline ends. The length of the CDR3 is 15 residues. The CDR3 here is CASSSKRDNIYEQYF. CDR3 in DNA: TGTGCCAGCAGCTCAAAACGGGACAACATCTACGAGCAGTACTTC.

This rearrangement joins TRBV5-1 to TRBJ1-1, with D unclear. This CDR3 comprises 17 residues. Looked up from germline, CDR1 is SGHRS and CDR2 is YFSETQ. V was cut by 3 bases and J by 4 bases, with 22 bases left in between. CDR3 in amino acids: CASSSTEKTYSPTEAFF. In nucleotides, the CDR3 is TGCGCCAGCAGCTCCACAGAGAAGACTTATTCCCCCACTGAAGCTTTCTTT. Full variable domain (outside the CDR3, taken from reference TRBV5-1 and TRBJ1-1): KAGVTQTPRYLIKTRGQQVTLSCSPISGHRSVSWYQQTPGQGLQFLFEYFSETQRNKGNFPGRFSGRQFSNSRSEMNVSTLELGDSALYLCASSSTEKTYSPTEAFFGQGTRLTVV.

The chain has TRBV19 and TRBJ2-2; perhaps TRBD1 as D (6 bases). The CDR3 loop spans 15 amino acids. Germline V gene sequence: CDR1 LNHDA, CDR2 SQIVND (reference sequence). Between the trimmed V and J ends, which lost 4 bases and 0 bases, there was a span of 9 bases. The CDR3 DNA sequence: TGTGCCAGTAGTAGTGGGGGCGCGAACACCGGGGAGCTGTTTTTT. The encoded protein is CASSSGGANTGELFF.

This sequence joins TRBV10-3 and TRBJ2-7; TRBD1 agrees at 7 bases. This CDR3 spans 12 amino acids. Trimming at V came to 6 bases and at J to 7 bases, leaving 6 bases not matched to a gene. Germline values: CDR1 ENHRY, CDR2 SYGVKD. This chain's CDR3 is CAIRSTGEEQYF. The DNA for the CDR3 is TGTGCCATCAGATCAACAGGGGAAGAGCAGTACTTC.